These 6 T cell receptor beta chains originate from one sample sequenced in a study of PD-L1 blockade in urothelial cancer. Regarding time point: pretreatment peripheral blood. Profiling relied on immunoSEQ multiplex PCR, and the TCRdb table lists in-frame clones only, not all of them. The sample carries approximately 52,000 clones, approximately 72% recorded once. Sequencing used PBMCs, obtained around atezolizumab (anti-PD-L1) treatment. The receptors were gathered from a man between 65 and 79 years old with urothelial cancer.

The chain is built from TRBV19 and TRBJ2-1; tentative D call: TRBD2 (5 bases). V was cut by 10 bases and J by 0 bases, with 16 bases left in between. Germline V gene data show CDR1 as LNHDA and CDR2 as SQIVND (reference sequence). The CDR3 has 15 residues. The DNA for the CDR3 is TGTGCCACCACGAACACCACTAGCTCCTACAATGAGCAGTTCTTC. Encoded protein: CATTNTTSSYNEQFF. The full variable domain, in which reference TRBV19 and TRBJ2-1 provide the parts outside the CDR3, is DGGITQSPKYLFRKEGQNVTLSCEQNLNHDAMYWYRQDPGQGLRLIYYSQIVNDFQKGDIAEGYSVSREKKESFPLTVTSAQKNPTAFYLCATTNTTSSYNEQFFGPGTRLTVL.

This clone was seen repeatedly, ten times or more. The V call is TRBV7-9, the J call TRBJ1-1; TRBD1 aligns across 8 bases. CDR3 length: 16 amino acids. With V trimmed by 1 base and J by 2 bases, 6 bases remained unmatched. CDR1 is SEHNR and CDR2 is FQNEAQ in the germline V gene (reference sequence). The CDR3, as DNA: TGTGCCAGCAGCTTAGATGGGACAGGCCCAAACACTGAAGCTTTCTTT. Its protein is CASSLDGTGPNTEAFF.

This chain links TRBV5-1 with TRBJ1-6, with TRBD1 matching 10 bases. This CDR3 has 15 amino acids. V lost 0 bases, J lost 10 bases, and 4 bases stayed unmatched. CDR1 and CDR2 (germline): SGHRS, YFSETQ. The CDR3 bases are TGCGCCAGCAGCTTGGCGGGACAGGGGAGGTCACCCCTCCACTTT. It yields the protein CASSLAGQGRSPLHF.

DNA of the CDR3: TGTGCCAGCAGTGTCGACAGGGAGCAGCCCCAGCATTTT. Amino acids: CASSVDREQPQHF. The V call is TRBV7-2, the J call TRBJ1-5; TRBD1 aligns across 7 bases. The junction had 6 bases not matched to a gene; V was cut back by 6 bases and J by 7 bases. This CDR3 region has 13 residues. Germline V CDR1 and CDR2: SGHTA, FQGNSA.

The chain links TRBV4-2 to TRBJ2-1; a possible D gene is TRBD2 (5 bases). V lost 1 base and J 2 bases, leaving 6 bases between the germline ends. Germline V gene data show CDR1 as LGHNA and CDR2 as YNFKEQ. This CDR3 is built from 14 residues. The CDR3 DNA reads TGTGCCAGCAGCCAAGCCGGGACCTACAATGAGCAGTTCTTC. Protein sequence: CASSQAGTYNEQFF.

The J gene is TRBJ2-1, the V gene TRBV9; 8 nucleotides match TRBD2. The junction had 13 bases not matched to a gene; V was cut back by 5 bases and J by 9 bases. The CDR3 is 15 residues long. Germline CDR1 is SGDLS and CDR2 is YYNGEE. The CDR3 bases are TGTGCCAGCAGTCGAACGGGAGGGCCAGTCGGTGAGCAGTTCTTC. It specifies CASSRTGGPVGEQFF.